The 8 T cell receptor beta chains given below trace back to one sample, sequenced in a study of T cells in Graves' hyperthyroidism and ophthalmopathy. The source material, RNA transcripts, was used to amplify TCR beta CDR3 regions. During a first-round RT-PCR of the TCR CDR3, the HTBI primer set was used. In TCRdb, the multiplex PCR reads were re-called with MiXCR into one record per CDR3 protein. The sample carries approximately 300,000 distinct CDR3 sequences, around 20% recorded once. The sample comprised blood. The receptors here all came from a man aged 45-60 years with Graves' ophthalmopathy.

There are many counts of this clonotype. The CDR3 DNA follows: TGTGCCAGCCTAGGGACCGGTGGGCCATCCTACAATGAGCAGTTCTTC. Encoded protein: CASLGTGGPSYNEQFF. The genes are TRBV11-2 and TRBJ2-1; either TRBD1 or TRBD2 may fit D (5 bases each). The ends were cut back, 8 bases at V and 1 base at J, with 18 bases in the middle. The CDR3 spans 16 residues. The V gene's germline CDR1 is SGHAT and CDR2 FQNNGV.

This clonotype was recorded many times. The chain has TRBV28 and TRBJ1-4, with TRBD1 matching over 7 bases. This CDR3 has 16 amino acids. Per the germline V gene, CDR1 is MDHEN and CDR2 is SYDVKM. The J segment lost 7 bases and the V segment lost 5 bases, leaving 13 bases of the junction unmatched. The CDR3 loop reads CASSATTGVVGEKLFF. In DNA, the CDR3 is TGTGCCAGCAGTGCAACTACAGGGGTAGTAGGTGAAAAACTGTTTTTT.

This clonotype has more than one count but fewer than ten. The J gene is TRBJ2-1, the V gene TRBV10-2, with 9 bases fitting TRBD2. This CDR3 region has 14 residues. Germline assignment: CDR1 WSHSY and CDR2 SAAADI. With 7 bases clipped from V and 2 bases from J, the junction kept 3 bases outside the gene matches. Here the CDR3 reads CASNERGAYNEQFF. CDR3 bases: TGCGCCAGCAACGAGCGGGGGGCCTACAATGAGCAGTTCTTC.

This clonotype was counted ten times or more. In DNA form, the CDR3 reads TGTGCCAGCAGTGATGACAGGGGGGGAAAACTGTTTTTT. Amino acids: CASSDDRGGKLFF. The gene calls are TRBV2 and TRBJ1-4, with 9 nucleotides matching TRBD1. J was trimmed by 10 bases and V by 3 bases; bases with no gene match: 3. This CDR3 region has 13 residues. Germline V gene lookup returns CDR1 SNHLY and CDR2 FYNNEI.

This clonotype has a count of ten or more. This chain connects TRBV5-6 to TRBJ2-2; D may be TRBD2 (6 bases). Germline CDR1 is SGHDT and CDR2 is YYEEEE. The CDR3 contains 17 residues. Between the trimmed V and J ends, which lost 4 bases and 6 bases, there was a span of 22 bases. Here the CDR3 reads CASSPGGLQAIAGELFF. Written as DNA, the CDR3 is TGTGCCAGCAGCCCCGGAGGACTACAGGCTATCGCCGGGGAGCTGTTTTTT.

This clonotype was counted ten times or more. CDR3 bases: TGTGCCAGCAGTTTATCGACCTTCCCGGGACTAGCGATCACAGATACGCAGTATTTT. Translating gives CASSLSTFPGLAITDTQYF. This chain connects TRBV27 to TRBJ2-3, with TRBD2 matching 10 bases. Trimming took 0 bases from V and 2 from J; bases not matched to a gene: 11. The CDR3 totals 19 residues. Per germline, CDR1 MNHEY and CDR2 SMNVEV (reference sequence).

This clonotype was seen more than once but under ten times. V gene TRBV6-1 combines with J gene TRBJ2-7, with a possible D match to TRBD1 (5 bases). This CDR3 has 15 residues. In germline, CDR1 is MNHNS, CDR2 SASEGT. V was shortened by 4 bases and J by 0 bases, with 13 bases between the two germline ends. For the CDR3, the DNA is TGTGCCAGCAGTGTTCAGGTGACAGACTCCTACGAGCAGTACTTC. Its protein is CASSVQVTDSYEQYF.

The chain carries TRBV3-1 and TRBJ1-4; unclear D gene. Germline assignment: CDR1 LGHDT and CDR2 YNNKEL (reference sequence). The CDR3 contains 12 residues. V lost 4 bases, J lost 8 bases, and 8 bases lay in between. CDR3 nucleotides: TGTGCCAGCAGCCTCCCGGGGGAAAAACTGTTTTTT. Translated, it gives CASSLPGEKLFF.